These 29 T cell receptor beta chains came from one sample sequenced in a study of human T cells and chemical hapten exposure. TCRdb itself ran the RACE reads through MiXCR, one entry per CDR3 protein. The table has fewer than 95,000 distinct CDR3 sequences, under 12% seen once. Time point meaning: patch test 1, 2 weeks after DPC sensitization. The treatment: therapeutic diphenylcyclopropenone sensitization with weekly scalp DPC. Sequenced here: whole blood, sampled in connection with sensitization to the hapten diphenylcyclopropenone (DPC). The receptor set was obtained from a man aged 35-49 years with alopecia areata. Some clones in this sample may be carry-over from other donors' samples.

J is TRBJ1-3 and V is TRBV12-3 or TRBV12-4; D unresolved. The ends were cut back, 3 bases at V and 8 bases at J, with 5 bases in the middle. The CDR3 consists of 11 residues. The CDR3 DNA follows: TGTGCCAGCAGTTTTGAACACACCATATATTTT. The encoded protein is CASSFEHTIYF.

This clonotype was seen repeatedly, ten times or more. This sequence joins TRBV20-1 and TRBJ2-4; D may be TRBD1 (6 bases). Looked up from germline, CDR1 is DFQATT and CDR2 is SNEGSKA (reference sequence). This CDR3 has 15 amino acids. V lost 3 bases and J lost 1, with 13 bases in between. The CDR3 bases are TGCAGTGCTAGCAGGGGCGAAGGGGCCAAAAACATTCAGTACTTC. Translating it yields CSASRGEGAKNIQYF.

This sequence joins TRBV6-6 and TRBJ2-4; 7 bases are a match to TRBD1. V lost 5 bases to trimming and J lost 0 bases; unmatched junction nucleotides: 4. Germline loops: CDR1 MNHNY, CDR2 SVGAGI (reference sequence). There are 15 residues in the CDR3. This CDR3 is CASSLGQVAKNIQYF. The CDR3 DNA reads as TGTGCCAGCAGTCTAGGACAGGTAGCCAAAAACATTCAGTACTTC.

This rearrangement joins TRBV5-6 to TRBJ2-1; possibly TRBD2 for D (6 bases). Germline V CDR1 and CDR2: SGHDT, YYEEEE. This CDR3 region has 15 residues. V lost 6 bases and J lost 3, with 16 bases in between. CDR3 residues: CASNSRGSGYNEQFF. The CDR3 region has the DNA TGTGCCAGCAACTCAAGGGGTAGCGGCTACAATGAGCAGTTCTTC.

The J gene is TRBJ2-7, the V gene TRBV7-2; 9 nucleotides align to TRBD1. CDR3 size: 15 residues. Per the germline V gene, CDR1 is SGHTA and CDR2 is FQGNSA. After removal of 4 bases from V and 1 base from J, the junction contained 5 bases not matched to a gene. The CDR3 sequence: CASSYKTGGSYEQYF. As DNA, the CDR3 is TGTGCCAGCAGCTATAAGACAGGGGGGTCCTACGAGCAGTACTTC. The full variable domain, in which reference TRBV7-2 and TRBJ2-7 provide the parts outside the CDR3, is GAGVSQSPSNKVTEKGKDVELRCDPISGHTALYWYRQSLGQGLEFLIYFQGNSAPDKSGLPSDRFSAERTGGSVSTLTIQRTQQEDSAVYLCASSYKTGGSYEQYFGPGTRLTVT.

This clonotype came up many times. V usage is TRBV20-1 and J usage is TRBJ2-7; D not resolved. Germline lookup yields CDR1 DFQATT and CDR2 SNEGSKA (reference sequence). Between the trimmed V and J ends, which lost 0 bases and 0 bases, there was a span of 12 bases. The CDR3 length is 15 residues. CDR3 sequence reads: CSARDEVVVSYEQYF. The CDR3, as DNA: TGCAGTGCTAGAGATGAGGTAGTCGTCTCCTACGAGCAGTACTTC.

This clonotype has only a few counts. The DNA of the CDR3 is TGTGCCAGCAGCTTTTCCCTATCTAGCGGGAGTGCCTTACGCAGTAATGAGCAGTTCTTC. Protein: CASSFSLSSGSALRSNEQFF. The chain has TRBV7-6 and TRBJ2-1; 10 positions agree with TRBD2. J gave up 7 bases and V 3 bases, and 21 bases lay outside the gene matches. Germline V CDR1 and CDR2: SGHVS, FNYEAQ. CDR3 length: 20 residues.

This clonotype was observed a few times. The chain carries TRBV20-1 and TRBJ2-3; D is perhaps TRBD2 (6 bases). V lost 6 bases, J lost 4 bases, and 23 bases lay in between. The CDR3 consists of 16 residues. Germline CDR1 reads DFQATT; CDR2 reads SNEGSKA (reference sequence). The CDR3 loop is CSAQSLSGGRADTQYF. CDR3 sequence (DNA): TGCAGTGCCCAATCGCTTAGCGGAGGAAGAGCAGATACGCAGTATTTT.

A few counts support this clonotype. The chain combines TRBV5-6 with TRBJ1-3; tentatively, D is TRBD1 (6 bases). V was pared by 4 bases and J by 0 bases, with 14 bases between. CDR3 length: 16 residues. Germline-derived CDR1 and CDR2 are SGHDT and YYEEEE. CDR3 DNA sequence: TGTGCCAGCAGCCGTCGAGGGGGAGTCTCTGGAAACACCATATATTTT. Translating it yields CASSRRGGVSGNTIYF.

This clonotype was observed once. The chain links TRBV29-1 to TRBJ2-4; D is perhaps TRBD1 (6 bases). CDR1 and CDR2 from the germline V gene are SQVTM and ANQGSEA. This CDR3 spans 12 amino acids. The germline V and J ends were trimmed by 7 bases and 8 bases, with 15 bases remaining between them. Here the CDR3 reads CSAGASRDIQYF. CDR3 DNA sequence: TGCAGCGCAGGGGCTTCGAGGGACATTCAGTACTTC.

The chain combines TRBV6-5 with TRBJ1-2; 9 bases map to TRBD1. Unmatched junction bases numbered 8, after V lost 5 bases and J lost 4 bases. Germline V gives CDR1 MNHEY, CDR2 SVGAGI. The CDR3 runs 15 residues. CDR3: CASSITGGRSYGYTF. For the CDR3, the DNA is TGTGCCAGCAGTATAACAGGGGGCAGGAGCTATGGCTACACCTTC.

This clonotype was counted ten times or more. V usage is TRBV5-1 and J usage is TRBJ1-4; D might be TRBD1 (6 bases). This CDR3 has 14 residues. The germline gives CDR1 SGHRS, CDR2 YFSETQ. Deletions cut 0 bases from V and 5 bases from J, with 8 bases between. The CDR3 nucleotides are TGCGCCAGCAGCTTGGAGGGGGTGAATGAAAAACTGTTTTTT. Residues: CASSLEGVNEKLFF.

The rearrangement links TRBV28 to TRBJ2-7, with 7 bases fitting TRBD1. Trimming cost V 5 bases and J 5 bases; bases outside gene matches: 12. Germline V gene sequence: CDR1 MDHEN, CDR2 SYDVKM. The CDR3 runs to 15 residues. CDR3 protein: CASSGRQGFRDEQYV. For the CDR3, the DNA is TGTGCCAGCAGTGGCCGACAGGGCTTTCGGGACGAGCAGTACGTC.

This clonotype showed up many times. V usage is TRBV29-1 and J usage is TRBJ1-2; TRBD1 is a possible D gene (5 bases). V was shortened by 4 bases and J by 3 bases, with 9 bases between the two germline ends. Germline V gene lookup returns CDR1 SQVTM and CDR2 ANQGSEA. The length of the CDR3 is 12 residues. This chain's CDR3 is CSVGGQDYGYTF. The CDR3 DNA follows: TGCAGCGTTGGGGGCCAGGACTATGGCTACACCTTC.

The chain employs TRBV28 and TRBJ2-7, with D possibly being TRBD2 (5 bases). The V and J ends lost 8 bases and 6 bases respectively, with 14 bases between them. The CDR3 runs to 12 residues. In germline, CDR1 is MDHEN, CDR2 SYDVKM. The CDR3 reads CASGRTLGEQYV. The CDR3 nucleotides are TGTGCCAGCGGCCGGACTCTCGGCGAGCAGTACGTC.

This clonotype was observed at least ten times. The rearrangement joins TRBV7-2 to TRBJ2-1; D perhaps matches TRBD2 (5 bases). Germline CDR1 is SGHTA and CDR2 is FQGNSA. The CDR3 has 18 residues. V was cut by 1 base and J by 0 bases, with 16 bases left in between. The CDR3 loop reads CASSLEMGEFFSYNEQFF. The DNA for the CDR3 is TGTGCCAGCAGCTTAGAAATGGGAGAGTTCTTCTCCTACAATGAGCAGTTCTTC.

There are a few counts of this clonotype. V gene TRBV28 combines with J gene TRBJ2-3; D may be TRBD1 (5 bases). Trimming took 6 bases from V and 1 from J, leaving 20 bases between them. The CDR3 is 17 residues long. Germline V CDR1 and CDR2: MDHEN, SYDVKM. The CDR3 DNA is TGTGCCAGCAGCCGAAGGACAAGGGATGGTGGCACAGATACGCAGTATTTT. This translates into CASSRRTRDGGTDTQYF.

This clonotype was recorded at least ten times. The genes are TRBV5-1 and TRBJ2-1; D uncertain. Germline-derived CDR1 and CDR2 are SGHRS and YFSETQ. This CDR3 is 15 amino acids long. V was cut by 4 bases and J by 8 bases, with 19 bases left in between. CDR3 sequence reads: CASSPGFGQAHEQFF. CDR3 DNA sequence: TGCGCCAGCAGCCCTGGATTTGGCCAGGCCCATGAGCAGTTCTTC.

V is TRBV10-3 and J is TRBJ2-6, with a possible D match to TRBD1 (7 bases). CDR1 is ENHRY, CDR2 SYGVKD, per germline. The CDR3 loop spans 18 amino acids. V was cut by 0 bases and J by 0 bases, with 12 bases left in between. CDR3 sequence reads: CAISESQGGSSGANVLTF. CDR3 nucleotide sequence: TGTGCCATCAGTGAGTCCCAGGGGGGCAGCTCTGGGGCCAACGTCCTGACTTTC.

In this sample, this clonotype turned up many times. The chain couples TRBV18 to TRBJ2-7, with 8 nucleotides matching TRBD2. The CDR3 has 14 amino acids. The germline gives CDR1 KGHSH, CDR2 LQKENI. J lost 5 bases, V lost 6 bases, and 9 bases had no gene match. The CDR3 sequence: CASSSRAGENEQYV. The DNA for the CDR3 is TGTGCCAGCTCCTCCCGAGCGGGAGAAAACGAGCAGTACGTC.

This clonotype has a count of ten or more. The DNA of the CDR3 is TGCAGTGCGACCGGACTGAGCTACGAGCAGTACTTC. This translates into CSATGLSYEQYF. This chain links TRBV20-1 with TRBJ2-7, with D perhaps matching TRBD2 (5 bases). CDR3 length: 12 amino acids. Trimming removed 6 bases from V and 3 bases from J, with 12 bases in between. CDR1 DFQATT and CDR2 SNEGSKA come from the germline V gene (reference sequence).

The chain joins TRBV6-5 to TRBJ2-7; 7 bases map to TRBD1. The V segment lost 0 bases and the J segment 1 base; nucleotides outside the gene matches: 0. CDR1 and CDR2 from the germline V gene are MNHEY and SVGAGI. This CDR3 spans 14 amino acids. The DNA for the CDR3 is TGTGCCAGCAGTTACTCACAGGGGTCCTACGAGCAGTACTTC. Its translation is CASSYSQGSYEQYF.

This clonotype was seen repeatedly, ten times or more. The genes are TRBV4-3 and TRBJ2-6; D is uncertain. The CDR3 sequence is 17 residues long. V lost 4 bases, J lost 0 bases, and 13 bases lay in between. Germline values: CDR1 LGHNA, CDR2 YSLEER. The CDR3 DNA follows: TGCGCCAGCAGCCCGACAACAGCTTACTCTGGGGCCAACGTCCTGACTTTC. This translates into CASSPTTAYSGANVLTF.

The chain has TRBV6-6 and TRBJ2-7; 10 bases are shared with TRBD1. The CDR3 runs to 15 residues. Trimming at V came to 6 bases and at J to 5 bases, leaving 10 bases not matched to a gene. Germline V gene sequence: CDR1 MNHNY, CDR2 SVGAGI (reference sequence). CDR3 loop: CASSLRTGGANEQYF. CDR3 nucleotide sequence: TGTGCCAGCAGCCTTAGGACAGGGGGAGCAAACGAGCAGTACTTC.

This chain links TRBV6-2 or TRBV6-3 with TRBJ2-4, with 7 bases matching TRBD2. Germline V gene data show CDR1 as MNHEY and CDR2 as SVGEGT. The CDR3 spans 14 residues. J lost 7 bases, V lost 10 bases, and 13 bases had no gene match. The CDR3 DNA sequence: TGTGCCACCAATGAGCGGGACCCGCAGAACATTCAGTACTTC. Translating gives CATNERDPQNIQYF.

This clonotype turned up a few times. The rearrangement uses TRBV29-1 and TRBJ1-1; D is unresolved. Trimming stripped 6 bases from V and 1 base from J, with 9 bases between. CDR1 SQVTM and CDR2 ANQGSEA come from the germline V gene. The CDR3 contains 12 residues. This chain's CDR3 is CSVRDANTEAFF. Written as DNA, the CDR3 is TGCAGCGTGCGAGATGCGAACACTGAAGCTTTCTTT. Using reference TRBV29-1 and TRBJ1-1 for the parts outside the CDR3, the full variable domain is SAVISQKPSRDICQRGTSLTIQCQVDSQVTMMFWYRQQPGQSLTLIATANQGSEATYESGFVIDKFPISRPNLTFSTLTVSNMSPEDSSIYLCSVRDANTEAFFGQGTRLTVV.

This clonotype was detected a few times. The chain joins TRBV29-1 to TRBJ2-2; possibly TRBD1 for D (5 bases). V lost 1 base to trimming and J lost 2 bases, with 11 bases between them. There are 15 residues in the CDR3. Germline CDR1 reads SQVTM; CDR2 reads ANQGSEA. CDR3 bases: TGCAGCGTTGAAGGGGGCAGGAAAAACACCGGGGAGCTGTTTTTT. As protein: CSVEGGRKNTGELFF.

The chain links TRBV2 to TRBJ1-4, with D maybe TRBD1 (5 bases). Germline loops: CDR1 SNHLY, CDR2 FYNNEI. The CDR3 is 14 amino acids. V shed 6 bases and J shed 7 bases, with 15 bases lying between them. The CDR3 sequence is CASSVGGVGEKLFF. The CDR3 coding sequence is TGTGCCAGCAGCGTCGGGGGTGTTGGTGAAAAACTGTTTTTT.

This clonotype turned up a few times. The chain uses TRBV7-2 and TRBJ2-3; TRBD2 matches 11 bases. Trimming at V came to 3 bases and at J to 9 bases, leaving 5 bases not matched to a gene. Germline CDR1 is SGHTA and CDR2 is FQGNSA. The CDR3 has 14 residues. DNA of the CDR3: TGTGCCAGCAGCTTTACTAGCGGGAGTCAAACGCAGTATTTT. This sequence encodes CASSFTSGSQTQYF.